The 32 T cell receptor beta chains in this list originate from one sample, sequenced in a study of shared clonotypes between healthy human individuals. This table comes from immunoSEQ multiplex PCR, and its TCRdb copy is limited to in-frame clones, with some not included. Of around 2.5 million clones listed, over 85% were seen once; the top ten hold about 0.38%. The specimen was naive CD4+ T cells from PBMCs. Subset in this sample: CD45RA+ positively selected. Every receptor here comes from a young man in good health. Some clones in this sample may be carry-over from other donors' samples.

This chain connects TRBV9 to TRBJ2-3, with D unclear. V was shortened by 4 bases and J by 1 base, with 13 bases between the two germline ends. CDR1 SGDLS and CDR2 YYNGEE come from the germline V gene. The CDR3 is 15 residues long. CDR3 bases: TGTGCCAGCAGCTTCATCCCCGGAGGCACAGATACGCAGTATTTT. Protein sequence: CASSFIPGGTDTQYF.

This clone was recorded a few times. CDR3 sequence reads: CASSLWAGVAFF. DNA for the CDR3: TGTGCCAGCAGTTTATGGGCGGGTGTGGCTTTCTTT. J is TRBJ1-1 and V is TRBV28; D unresolved. Germline V gene sequence: CDR1 MDHEN, CDR2 SYDVKM. V was pared by 0 bases and J by 11 bases, with 10 bases between. This CDR3 is built from 12 residues.

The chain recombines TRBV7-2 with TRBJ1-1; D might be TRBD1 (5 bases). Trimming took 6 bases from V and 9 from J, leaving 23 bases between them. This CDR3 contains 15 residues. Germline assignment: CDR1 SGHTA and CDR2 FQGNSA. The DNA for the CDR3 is TGTGCCAGCAGTCGGGGGGGGAGACGGAATACAAAAGCTTTCTTT. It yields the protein CASSRGGRRNTKAFF. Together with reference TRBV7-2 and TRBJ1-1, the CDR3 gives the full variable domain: GAGVSQSPSNKVTEKGKDVELRCDPISGHTALYWYRQSLGQGLEFLIYFQGNSAPDKSGLPSDRFSAERTGGSVSTLTIQRTQQEDSAVYLCASSRGGRRNTKAFFGQGTRLTVV.

CDR3 protein: CASSKGVSGEKLFF. The DNA for the CDR3 is TGCGCCAGCAGTAAAGGGGTGAGCGGAGAAAAACTGTTTTTT. The chain recombines TRBV5-1 with TRBJ1-4, with a weak D call TRBD1 (5 bases). The germline V gene encodes CDR1 SGHRS and CDR2 YFSETQ. This CDR3 has 14 amino acids. V shed 5 bases and J shed 8 bases, with 16 bases lying between them.

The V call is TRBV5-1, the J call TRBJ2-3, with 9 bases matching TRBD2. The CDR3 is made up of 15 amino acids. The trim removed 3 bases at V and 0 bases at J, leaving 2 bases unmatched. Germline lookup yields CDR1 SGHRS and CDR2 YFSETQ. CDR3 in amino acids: CASSSSGVSTDTQYF. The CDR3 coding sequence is TGCGCCAGCAGCTCTAGCGGGGTCAGCACAGATACGCAGTATTTT.

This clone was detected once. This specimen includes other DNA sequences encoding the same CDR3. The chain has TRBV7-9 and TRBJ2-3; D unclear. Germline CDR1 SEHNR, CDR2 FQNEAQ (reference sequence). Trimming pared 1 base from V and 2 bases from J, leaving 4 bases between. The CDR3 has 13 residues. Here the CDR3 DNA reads TGTGCCAGCAGCTTAGGGTTCACAGATACGCAGTATTTT. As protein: CASSLGFTDTQYF. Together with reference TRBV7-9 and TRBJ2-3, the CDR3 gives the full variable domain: DTGVSQNPRHKITKRGQNVTFRCDPISEHNRLYWYRQTLGQGPEFLTYFQNEAQLEKSRLLSDRFSAERPKGSFSTLEIQRTEQGDSAMYLCASSLGFTDTQYFGPGTRLTVL.

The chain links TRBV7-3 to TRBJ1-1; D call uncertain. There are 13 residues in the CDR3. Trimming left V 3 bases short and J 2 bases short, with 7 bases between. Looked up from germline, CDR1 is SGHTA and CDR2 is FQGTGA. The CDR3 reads CASSFNTNTEAFF. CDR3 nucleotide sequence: TGTGCCAGCAGCTTCAACACAAACACTGAAGCTTTCTTT.

The CDR3 DNA follows: TGTGCCAGCAGCTTAGCGAAGCGGGGGGTCACCGGGGAGCTGTTTTTT. This sequence encodes CASSLAKRGVTGELFF. The chain combines TRBV7-6 with TRBJ2-2; TRBD2 aligns across 9 bases. The CDR3 contains 16 residues. CDR1 is SGHVS, CDR2 FNYEAQ, per germline. The J segment lost 4 bases and the V segment lost 0 bases, leaving 3 bases of the junction unmatched.

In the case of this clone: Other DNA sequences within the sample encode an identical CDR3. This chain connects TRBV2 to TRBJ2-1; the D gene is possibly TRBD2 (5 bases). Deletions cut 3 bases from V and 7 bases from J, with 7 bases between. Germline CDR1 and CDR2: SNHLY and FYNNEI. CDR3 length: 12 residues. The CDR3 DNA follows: TGTGCCAGCAGTGAGCGGGTGAATGAGCAGTTCTTC. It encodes CASSERVNEQFF.

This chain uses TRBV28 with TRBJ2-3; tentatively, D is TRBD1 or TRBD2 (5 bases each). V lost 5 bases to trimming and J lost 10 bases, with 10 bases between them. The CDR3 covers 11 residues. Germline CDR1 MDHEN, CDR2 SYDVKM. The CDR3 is CASSEMGAQYF. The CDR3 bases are TGTGCCAGCAGTGAAATGGGGGCGCAGTATTTT.

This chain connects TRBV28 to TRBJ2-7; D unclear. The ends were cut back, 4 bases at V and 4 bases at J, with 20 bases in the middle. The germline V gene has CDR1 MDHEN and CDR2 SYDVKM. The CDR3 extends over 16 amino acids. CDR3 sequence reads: CASSYQLWASGYEQYF. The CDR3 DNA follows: TGTGCCAGCAGTTACCAACTATGGGCCTCTGGGTACGAGCAGTACTTC.

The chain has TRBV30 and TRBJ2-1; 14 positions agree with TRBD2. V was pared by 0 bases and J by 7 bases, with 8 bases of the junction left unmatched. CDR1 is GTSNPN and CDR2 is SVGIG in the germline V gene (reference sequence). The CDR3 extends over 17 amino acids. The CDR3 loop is CAWSVLGTSGSPNEQFF. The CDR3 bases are TGTGCCTGGAGTGTACTCGGGACTAGCGGGAGTCCGAATGAGCAGTTCTTC.

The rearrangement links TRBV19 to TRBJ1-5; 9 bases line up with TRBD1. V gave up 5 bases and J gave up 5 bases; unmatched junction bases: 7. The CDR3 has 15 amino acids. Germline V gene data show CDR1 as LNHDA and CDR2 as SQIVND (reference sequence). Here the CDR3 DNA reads TGTGCCAGTAGTCCCGACAGGGGGTCCGATCAGCCCCAGCATTTT. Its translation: CASSPDRGSDQPQHF.

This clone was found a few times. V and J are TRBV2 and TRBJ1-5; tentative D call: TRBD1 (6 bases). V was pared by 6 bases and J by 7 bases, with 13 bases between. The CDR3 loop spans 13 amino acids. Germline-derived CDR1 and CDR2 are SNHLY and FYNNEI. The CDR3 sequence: CASSPGVEQPQHF. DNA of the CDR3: TGTGCCAGCAGCCCAGGGGTTGAGCAGCCCCAGCATTTT.

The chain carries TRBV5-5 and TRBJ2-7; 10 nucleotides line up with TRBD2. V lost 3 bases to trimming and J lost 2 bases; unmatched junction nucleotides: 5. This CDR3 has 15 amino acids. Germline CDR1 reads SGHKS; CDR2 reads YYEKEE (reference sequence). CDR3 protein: CASSWGTSAAYEQYF. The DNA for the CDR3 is TGTGCCAGCAGCTGGGGGACTAGCGCAGCCTACGAGCAGTACTTC. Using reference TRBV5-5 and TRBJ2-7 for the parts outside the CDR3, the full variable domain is DAGVTQSPTHLIKTRGQQVTLRCSPISGHKSVSWYQQVLGQGPQFIFQYYEKEERGRGNFPDRFSARQFPNYSSELNVNALLLGDSALYLCASSWGTSAAYEQYFGPGTRLTVT.

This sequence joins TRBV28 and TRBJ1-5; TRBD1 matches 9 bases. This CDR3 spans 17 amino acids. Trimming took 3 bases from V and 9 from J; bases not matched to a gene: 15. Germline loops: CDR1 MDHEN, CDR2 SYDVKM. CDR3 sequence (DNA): TGTGCCAGCAGTTTCTCTAAAAGACAGGGGGGGATGTGGCCCCAGCATTTT. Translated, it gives CASSFSKRQGGMWPQHF.

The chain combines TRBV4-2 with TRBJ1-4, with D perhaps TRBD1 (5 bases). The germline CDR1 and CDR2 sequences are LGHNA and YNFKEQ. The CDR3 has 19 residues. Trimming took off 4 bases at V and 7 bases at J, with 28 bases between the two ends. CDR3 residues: CASSLEGRRSSFGSEKLFF. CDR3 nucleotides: TGTGCCAGCAGCCTAGAGGGGCGGCGTTCCAGCTTCGGGAGTGAAAAACTGTTTTTT.

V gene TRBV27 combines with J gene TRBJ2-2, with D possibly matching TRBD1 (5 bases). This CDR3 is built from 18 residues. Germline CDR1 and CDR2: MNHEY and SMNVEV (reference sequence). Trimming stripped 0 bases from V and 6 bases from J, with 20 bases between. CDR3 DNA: TGTGCCAGCAGTTTATCTACAGGAAGGCGGACGTTCGCCGGGGAGCTGTTTTTT. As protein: CASSLSTGRRTFAGELFF.

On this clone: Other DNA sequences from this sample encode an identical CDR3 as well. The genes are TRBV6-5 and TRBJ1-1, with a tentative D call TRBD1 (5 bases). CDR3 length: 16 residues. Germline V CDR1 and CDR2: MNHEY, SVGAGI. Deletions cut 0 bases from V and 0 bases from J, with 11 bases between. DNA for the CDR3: TGTGCCAGCAGTTACTCCGGGACGGCCATGAACACTGAAGCTTTCTTT. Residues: CASSYSGTAMNTEAFF.

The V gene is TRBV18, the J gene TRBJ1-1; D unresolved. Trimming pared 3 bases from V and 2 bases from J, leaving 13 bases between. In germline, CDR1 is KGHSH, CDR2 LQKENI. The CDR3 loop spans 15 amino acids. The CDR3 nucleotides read TGTGCCAGCTCACCTCAGTGGGCAGCTAACACTGAAGCTTTCTTT. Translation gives CASSPQWAANTEAFF. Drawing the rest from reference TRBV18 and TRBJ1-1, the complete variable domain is NAGVMQNPRHLVRRRGQEARLRCSPMKGHSHVYWYRQLPEEGLKFMVYLQKENIIDESGMPKERFSAEFPKEGPSILRIQQVVRGDSAAYFCASSPQWAANTEAFFGQGTRLTVV.

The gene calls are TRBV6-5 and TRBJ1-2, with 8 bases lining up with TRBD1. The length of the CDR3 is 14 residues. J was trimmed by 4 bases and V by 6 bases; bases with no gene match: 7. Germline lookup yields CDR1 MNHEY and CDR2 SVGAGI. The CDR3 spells CASSDRGGVYGYTF. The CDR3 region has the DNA TGTGCCAGCAGCGACAGGGGCGGCGTCTATGGCTACACCTTC.

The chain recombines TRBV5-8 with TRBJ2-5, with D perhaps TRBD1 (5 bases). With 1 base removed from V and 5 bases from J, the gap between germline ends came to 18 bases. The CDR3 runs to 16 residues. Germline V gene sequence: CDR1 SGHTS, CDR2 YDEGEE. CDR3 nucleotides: TGTGCCAGCAGCTTGCCTGGGCTACAGGTGCTTGAGACCCAGTACTTC. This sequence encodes CASSLPGLQVLETQYF.

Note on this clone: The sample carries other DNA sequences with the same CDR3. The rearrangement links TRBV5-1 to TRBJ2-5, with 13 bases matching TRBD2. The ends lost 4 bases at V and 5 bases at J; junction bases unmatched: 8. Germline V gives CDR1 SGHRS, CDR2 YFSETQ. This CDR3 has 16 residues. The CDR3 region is CASSLGTSGDGETQYF. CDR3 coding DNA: TGCGCCAGCAGCCTAGGGACTAGCGGGGACGGGGAGACCCAGTACTTC. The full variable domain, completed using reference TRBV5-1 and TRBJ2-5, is KAGVTQTPRYLIKTRGQQVTLSCSPISGHRSVSWYQQTPGQGLQFLFEYFSETQRNKGNFPGRFSGRQFSNSRSEMNVSTLELGDSALYLCASSLGTSGDGETQYFGPGTRLLVL.

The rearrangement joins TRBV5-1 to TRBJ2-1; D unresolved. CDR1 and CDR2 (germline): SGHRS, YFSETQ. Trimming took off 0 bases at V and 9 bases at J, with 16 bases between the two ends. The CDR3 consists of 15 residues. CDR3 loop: CASSLAGLVVGEQFF. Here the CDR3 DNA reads TGCGCCAGCAGCTTGGCCGGGCTAGTTGTAGGTGAGCAGTTCTTC.

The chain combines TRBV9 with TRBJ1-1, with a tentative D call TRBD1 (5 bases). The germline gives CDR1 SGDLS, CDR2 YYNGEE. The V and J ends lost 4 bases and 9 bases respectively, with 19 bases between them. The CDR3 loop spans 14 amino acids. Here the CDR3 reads CASSPSGGASKAFF. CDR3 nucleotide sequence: TGTGCCAGCAGCCCCTCGGGCGGGGCTTCTAAAGCTTTCTTT. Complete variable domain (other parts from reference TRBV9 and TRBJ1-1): DSGVTQTPKHLITATGQRVTLRCSPRSGDLSVYWYQQSLDQGLQFLIQYYNGEERAKGNILERFSAQQFPDLHSELNLSSLELGDSALYFCASSPSGGASKAFFGQGTRLTVV.

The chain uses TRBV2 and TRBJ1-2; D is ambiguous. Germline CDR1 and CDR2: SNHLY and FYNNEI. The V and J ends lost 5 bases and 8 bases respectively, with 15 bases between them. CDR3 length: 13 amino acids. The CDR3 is CASSLDGSAGYTF. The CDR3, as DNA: TGTGCCAGCAGTTTGGACGGCTCTGCGGGCTACACCTTC.

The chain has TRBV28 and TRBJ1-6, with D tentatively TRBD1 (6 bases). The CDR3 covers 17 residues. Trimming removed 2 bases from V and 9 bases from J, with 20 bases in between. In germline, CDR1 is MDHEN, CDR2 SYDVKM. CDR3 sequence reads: CASSLGGSGGQRSPLHF. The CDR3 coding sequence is TGTGCCAGCAGTTTAGGCGGATCGGGGGGCCAGCGTTCACCCCTCCACTTT.

The DNA for the CDR3 is TGTGCCACAGCCCAGTCTGTTACGACAGATACGCAGTATTTT. As protein: CATAQSVTTDTQYF. J is TRBJ2-3 and V is TRBV15; D is ambiguous. This CDR3 region has 14 residues. Trimming took off 9 bases at V and 3 bases at J, with 16 bases between the two ends. Germline CDR1 LNHNV, CDR2 YYDKDF (reference sequence).

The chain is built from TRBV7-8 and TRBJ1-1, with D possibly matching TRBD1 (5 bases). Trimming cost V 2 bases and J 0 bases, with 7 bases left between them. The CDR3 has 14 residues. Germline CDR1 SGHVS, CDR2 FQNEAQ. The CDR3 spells CASSLTGMNTEAFF. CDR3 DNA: TGTGCCAGCAGCTTAACAGGAATGAACACTGAAGCTTTCTTT.

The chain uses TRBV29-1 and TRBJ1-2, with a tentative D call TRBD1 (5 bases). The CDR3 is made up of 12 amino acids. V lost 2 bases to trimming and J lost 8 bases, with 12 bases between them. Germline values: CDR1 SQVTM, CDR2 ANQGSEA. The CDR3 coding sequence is TGCAGCGTTGAAACCAGGGATGGGGGCTACACCTTC. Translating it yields CSVETRDGGYTF.

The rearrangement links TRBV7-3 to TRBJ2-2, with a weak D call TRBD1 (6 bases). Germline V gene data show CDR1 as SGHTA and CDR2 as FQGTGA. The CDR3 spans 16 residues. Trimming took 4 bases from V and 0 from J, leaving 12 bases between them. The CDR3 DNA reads TGTGCCAGCAGCTCGGCGACAGGATCGAACACCGGGGAGCTGTTTTTT. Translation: CASSSATGSNTGELFF.

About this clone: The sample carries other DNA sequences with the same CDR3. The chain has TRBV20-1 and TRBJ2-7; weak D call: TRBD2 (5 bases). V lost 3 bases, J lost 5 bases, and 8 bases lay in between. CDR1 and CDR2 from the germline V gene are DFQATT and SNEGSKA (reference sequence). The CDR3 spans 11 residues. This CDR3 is CSASRRDEQYF. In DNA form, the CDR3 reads TGCAGTGCTAGTCGGCGGGACGAGCAGTACTTC.